This entry lists 2 T cell receptor beta chains sequenced from one sample in a study of vaccination effects on CD4 cells after COVID-19. These receptors' antigens are unknown. TCRdb's copy holds only in-frame clones and misses some; the assay was immunoSEQ multiplex PCR. In the table there are approximately 57,000 clones, less than 80% of which are singletons. Culturing for roughly 10 days preceded CD4+ T cell isolation. Every participant took two doses of the BNT162b2 or mRNA-1273 vaccine. The starting material was CD4+ T cells from PBMCs cultured without peptide, obtained after COVID-19 vaccination. The receptors stem from a human donor who received a COVID-19 vaccine.

The chain uses TRBV2 and TRBJ2-2, with 10 bases lining up with TRBD2. This CDR3 has 15 residues. V shed 4 bases and J 6 bases; nucleotides not matched to a gene: 5. The germline gives CDR1 SNHLY, CDR2 FYNNEI. CDR3 sequence: CASSGASGGAGELFF. The CDR3 coding sequence is TGTGCCAGCAGTGGGGCTAGCGGGGGCGCCGGGGAGCTGTTTTTT.

The rearrangement uses TRBV5-4 and TRBJ2-1; 9 nucleotides align to TRBD1. The CDR3 extends over 15 amino acids. Germline V gene data show CDR1 as SGHNT and CDR2 as YYREEE (reference sequence). V lost 3 bases, J lost 9 bases, and 10 bases stayed unmatched. The CDR3 is CASSSRDRVAGEQFF. CDR3 coding DNA: TGTGCCAGCAGCTCCCGGGACAGGGTAGCCGGTGAGCAGTTCTTC.